This TCR beta chain emerged from a study of regulatory T cells in long-lasting Graves disease. Time point specified: persistent/refractory GD, antithyroid drugs over 5 years with positive TRAb. Extracted PBMC RNA gave rise to the TCR library. Relying on iRepertoire HTBI primers and Arm-PCR of CDR3 regions, the team built TCR beta libraries. TCRdb re-called the multiplex PCR reads with MiXCR, one entry per CDR3 protein. The sample yields more than 350,000 distinct CDR3 sequences, 20% to 25% seen once. This CDR3 has 12 amino acids. The V gene lost 0 bases and the J gene lost 5 bases, with 3 bases spanning the gap.

V is TRBV12-3 or TRBV12-4 and J is TRBJ2-3; D ambiguous. The sequence derives from a female donor with Graves disease. This sample comprised peripheral blood mononuclear cells (PBMCs), obtained when the disease was refractory, from a patient treated with antithyroid drugs. Here the CDR3 DNA reads TGTGCCAGCAGTTTAGCGCAAGATACGCAGTATTTT. It encodes CASSLAQDTQYF.